What follows are 23 T cell receptor beta chains derived from one specimen sequenced in a study of metastatic and nonmetastatic thyroid tumors. Each patient went into thyroid surgery without having received any treatment. TCRdb reprocessed the PCR reads using MiXCR. This sample has about 40,000 clones; about a sixth occur once, and the top ten carry around 4%. Sequencing used blood. These receptors were collected from a female donor with papillary thyroid cancer or a benign thyroid nodule (not recorded which). Some clones in this sample may be carry-over from other donors' samples.

This clone came up many times. The CDR3 sequence is CASIEGLYSYNEQFF. DNA of the CDR3: TGTGCCAGCATCGAGGGACTGTACTCCTACAATGAGCAGTTCTTC. The V and J genes are TRBV6-1 and TRBJ2-1; tentatively, D is TRBD2 (6 bases). Germline CDR1 reads MNHNS; CDR2 reads SASEGT. The germline V and J ends were trimmed by 7 bases and 0 bases, with 13 bases remaining between them. The CDR3 spans 15 residues.

This clone was counted a single time. The rearrangement links TRBV20-1 to TRBJ2-7, with D perhaps TRBD1 or TRBD2 (7 bases each). The ends were cut back, 7 bases at V and 3 bases at J, with 25 bases in the middle. CDR3 length equals 16 residues. Germline CDR1 and CDR2: DFQATT and SNEGSKA (reference sequence). The CDR3 is CSDSPQGGDRLYEQYF. The CDR3 nucleotides read TGCAGTGATAGTCCCCAGGGGGGGGATCGGCTCTACGAGCAGTACTTC.

The CDR3 here is CSARTTRRGSPLHF. Written as DNA, the CDR3 is TGCAGTGCGAGGACAACACGGAGAGGGTCACCCCTCCACTTT. This sequence joins TRBV20-1 and TRBJ1-6; perhaps TRBD1 as D (5 bases). Germline assignment: CDR1 DFQATT and CDR2 SNEGSKA (reference sequence). The CDR3 is 14 residues long. The germline V and J ends were trimmed by 6 bases and 10 bases, with 19 bases remaining between them.

This clone was picked up many times. The chain combines TRBV19 with TRBJ1-1; no clear D gene. With 1 base removed from V and 0 bases from J, the gap between germline ends came to 9 bases. Germline CDR1 is LNHDA and CDR2 is SQIVND (reference sequence). The CDR3 is 15 amino acids. CDR3 DNA sequence: TGTGCCAGTAGTATAGTCAACCTTTTGAACACTGAAGCTTTCTTT. Protein product: CASSIVNLLNTEAFF.

This clone was counted ten times or more. The rearrangement joins TRBV12-3 or TRBV12-4 to TRBJ1-4; D gene ambiguous. The V end was cut by 3 bases, the J end by 7 bases, with 9 bases between. CDR3 length: 13 amino acids. CDR3 nucleotides: TGTGCCAGCAGTTTTGAAGGACGTGAAAAACTGTTTTTT. Protein sequence: CASSFEGREKLFF.

The rearrangement links TRBV12-3 or TRBV12-4 to TRBJ2-1; 10 bases match TRBD1. Germline trimming cut 8 bases from V and 5 bases from J; bases unmatched to any gene: 3. The CDR3 has 13 residues. CDR3 residues: CASGTGDHNEQFF. The CDR3 DNA follows: TGTGCCAGCGGGACAGGGGACCACAATGAGCAGTTCTTC.

There are many counts of this clone. A read error is likely, as this CDR3 ends without the conserved phenylalanine or tryptophan. The rearrangement joins TRBV12-3 or TRBV12-4 to TRBJ2-1; D is ambiguous. The CDR3 totals 13 residues. Deletions cut 6 bases from V and 7 bases from J, with 13 bases between. CDR3 bases: TGTGCCAGCAGCCCGGGCCCACTTAATGAGCAGTTCCTC. This translates into CASSPGPLNEQFL.

This clone was recorded many times. The J gene is TRBJ2-6, the V gene TRBV2; D not resolved. Germline lookup yields CDR1 SNHLY and CDR2 FYNNEI. Trimming took 4 bases from V and 2 from J, leaving 6 bases between them. CDR3 size: 14 residues. CDR3 coding DNA: TGTGCCAGCAGTGGGGCGACTGGGGCCAACGTCCTGACTTTC. It codes for CASSGATGANVLTF.

Details on this clone: This is likely a read error, given that the CDR3 carries no conserved phenylalanine or tryptophan at its end. This chain joins TRBV20-1 and TRBJ2-1; 12 nucleotides line up with TRBD2. The V and J ends lost 6 bases and 6 bases, in that order; junction bases with no gene match: 9. The germline V gene encodes CDR1 DFQATT and CDR2 SNEGSKA (reference sequence). The CDR3 sequence is 15 residues long. The CDR3 protein is CSANGLAGISNEQFL. DNA for the CDR3: TGCAGTGCCAACGGACTAGCGGGGATTAGCAATGAGCAGTTCTTA.

This clone was observed a handful of times. A junction end diverges from the germline sequence, so it may reflect a read error. This chain connects TRBV6-1 to TRBJ2-2, with D possibly TRBD2 on 5 matching bases. CDR1 MNHNS and CDR2 SASEGT come from the germline V gene. The CDR3 spans 14 residues. The CDR3, as DNA: TGTGCCAGCAGTGAAACTCGGTACACCGGGGATCTGTTTTTT. It is translated as CASSETRYTGDLFF.

This clone showed up just a few times. A read error may account for a junction end that differs from germline. The chain employs TRBV6-1 and TRBJ1-2; possibly TRBD1 for D (6 bases). CDR1 and CDR2 from the germline V gene are MNHNS and SASEGT. The length of the CDR3 is 13 residues. DNA of the CDR3: TGTGCCAGCATCAGGACAGTAAACTATGGTTACACCTTC. Protein product: CASIRTVNYGYTF.

This clone occurred many times. This chain uses TRBV2 with TRBJ2-1; TRBD1 matches at 9 bases. The V gene end was trimmed by 4 bases and the J gene end by 10 bases; junction bases not matched to a gene: 8. Germline V lookup: CDR1 SNHLY, CDR2 FYNNEI. The CDR3 consists of 14 residues. The CDR3 bases are TGTGCCAGCAGTGTCATGCTTACAGGGGGCGAGCAGTTCTTC. The encoded protein is CASSVMLTGGEQFF.

With respect to this clone: Other nucleotide sequences in the sample specify the same CDR3. The chain's CDR3 is CASSVEGVWAAGGPLDTQYF. The CDR3 nucleotides are TGTGCCAGCAGCGTAGAGGGGGTTTGGGCAGCCGGGGGGCCACTAGATACGCAGTATTTT. V usage is TRBV9 and J usage is TRBJ2-3; TRBD2 is a possible D gene (7 bases). The CDR3 has 20 residues. V dropped 0 bases and J dropped 5 bases, with 28 bases sitting between them. The V gene's germline CDR1 is SGDLS and CDR2 YYNGEE.

The table lists this clone with many counts. V and J are TRBV19 and TRBJ1-2; no reliable D call. Trimming stripped 4 bases from V and 4 bases from J, with 7 bases between. This CDR3 comprises 12 residues. Looked up from germline, CDR1 is LNHDA and CDR2 is SQIVND (reference sequence). The CDR3 is CASSTDTYGYTF. Here the CDR3 DNA reads TGTGCCAGTAGTACGGATACCTATGGCTACACCTTC.

There are many counts of this clone. The V call is TRBV3-1, the J call TRBJ1-1, with D tentatively TRBD1 (5 bases). Between the trimmed V and J ends, which lost 4 bases and 0 bases, there was a span of 9 bases. The CDR3 consists of 14 residues. From germline, CDR1 is LGHDT and CDR2 YNNKEL (reference sequence). The CDR3 nucleotides read TGTGCCAGCAGCCGGAGCAGGGTGAACACTGAAGCTTTCTTT. Amino acids: CASSRSRVNTEAFF.

This clone is judged medium-sized. This chain links TRBV27 with TRBJ1-6; D possibly corresponds to TRBD1 (5 bases). The germline CDR1 and CDR2 sequences are MNHEY and SMNVEV (reference sequence). The CDR3 totals 12 residues. V was trimmed by 5 bases and J by 8 bases, leaving 7 bases between them. The DNA of the CDR3 is TGTGCCAGCAGTGAACAGGATTCACCCCTCCACTTT. Translated: CASSEQDSPLHF.

A remark on this clone: Likely a read error: the CDR3 ends without its conserved phenylalanine or tryptophan. The V call is TRBV6-1, the J call TRBJ2-7; weak D call: TRBD2 (6 bases). CDR3 length equals 14 residues. Germline V gene data show CDR1 as MNHNS and CDR2 as SASEGT. CDR3 coding DNA: TGTGCCAGCACCCCAACCGGACGGGGGTACGATCAGTACCTC. It is translated as CASTPTGRGYDQYL.

This clone was detected ten times or more. The CDR3 is CASSSVNTEAFF. In DNA form, the CDR3 reads TGTGCCAGCAGTTCTGTGAACACTGAAGCTTTCTTT. The J gene is TRBJ1-1, the V gene TRBV28; D ambiguous. Germline V gives CDR1 MDHEN, CDR2 SYDVKM. The V end lost 4 bases, the J end lost 0 bases, and 3 bases lay between the germline ends. The CDR3 has 12 residues.

In regard to this clone: Because it lacks the conserved phenylalanine or tryptophan at the end, this CDR3 is likely a read error. V is TRBV4-1 and J is TRBJ2-1, with TRBD2 matching over 7 bases. The CDR3 is made up of 19 amino acids. The J segment lost 0 bases and the V segment lost 7 bases, leaving 18 bases of the junction unmatched. The V gene's germline CDR1 is MGHRA and CDR2 YSYEKL. The CDR3 coding sequence is TGCGCCAGCACCCCGGGAGCGGGGCGGCTCGGGAGCTCCTACAATGAGCAGTTCCTC. As protein: CASTPGAGRLGSSYNEQFL.

The rearrangement links TRBV11-2 to TRBJ2-3, with D possibly matching TRBD2 (5 bases). CDR1 is SGHAT and CDR2 is FQNNGV in the germline V gene. The CDR3 length is 16 residues. V was pared by 3 bases and J by 1 base, with 14 bases between. The CDR3 region is CASSFLARRGTDTQYF. The CDR3 region has the DNA TGTGCCAGCAGCTTCTTAGCGCGGCGGGGCACAGATACGCAGTATTTT.

This chain links TRBV6-1 with TRBJ1-1, with 7 bases that match TRBD1. The germline V gene encodes CDR1 MNHNS and CDR2 SASEGT. The CDR3 spans 15 residues. V was clipped by 5 bases and J by 4 bases; unmatched bases: 10. The CDR3: CASSTKTGLSTEAFF. The CDR3, as DNA: TGTGCCAGCAGTACTAAGACAGGGTTGAGCACTGAAGCTTTCTTT.

This clone was seen more than once but under ten times. The V call is TRBV28, the J call TRBJ2-3, with D possibly being TRBD2 (6 bases). V lost 4 bases and J lost 0, with 14 bases in between. The CDR3 spans 16 residues. Germline-derived CDR1 and CDR2 are MDHEN and SYDVKM. CDR3 amino acids: CASSSMDYSSTDTQYF. CDR3 DNA sequence: TGTGCCAGCAGTTCAATGGACTATTCTAGCACAGATACGCAGTATTTT.

This clone was picked up many times. J is TRBJ2-3 and V is TRBV29-1; D might be TRBD1 or TRBD2, each matching 5 bases. The CDR3 length is 13 residues. V shed 6 bases and J shed 5 bases, with 15 bases lying between them. CDR1 is SQVTM, CDR2 ANQGSEA, per germline. CDR3 DNA sequence: TGCAGCGTACGCCGGGACGGAGGAGATACGCAGTATTTT. This translates into CSVRRDGGDTQYF.